The 21 T cell receptor beta chains reported below all come from one sample, sequenced in a study of regulatory T cells in long-lasting Graves disease. Arm-PCR of CDR3 regions with iRepertoire HTBI primers generated TCR beta libraries. TCRdb called the multiplex PCR reads again in MiXCR, with one record for every CDR3 protein. The repertoire has 300,000 to 400,000 distinct CDR3 sequences, around 20% of them found once; the top ten carry roughly 29%. Stated time point: persistent/refractory GD, antithyroid drugs over 5 years with positive TRAb. TCR sequences were obtained from RNA taken from PBMCs. This material consisted of peripheral blood mononuclear cells (PBMCs), taken when the disease was refractory, from a patient treated with antithyroid drugs. The receptors were sampled from a female donor with Graves disease.

This clonotype was counted ten times or more. V usage is TRBV28 and J usage is TRBJ2-4; 8 positions agree with TRBD1. The trim removed 2 bases at V and 6 bases at J, leaving 6 bases unmatched. The CDR3 spans 15 residues. Germline CDR1 and CDR2: MDHEN and SYDVKM. This CDR3 is CASSLRGQGGNIQYF. The CDR3 DNA reads TGTGCCAGCAGTTTAAGAGGACAGGGCGGAAACATTCAGTACTTC.

This clonotype was picked up many times. This rearrangement joins TRBV28 to TRBJ2-7, with TRBD2 as a possible D gene (5 bases). Germline V CDR1 and CDR2: MDHEN, SYDVKM. The ends were cut back, 2 bases at V and 5 bases at J, with 10 bases in the middle. The CDR3 consists of 13 residues. The CDR3 loop reads CASSLGPGDEQYF. The CDR3 region has the DNA TGTGCCAGCAGTTTAGGGCCCGGGGACGAGCAGTACTTC. Full variable domain (rest looked up from reference TRBV28 and TRBJ2-7): DVKVTQSSRYLVKRTGEKVFLECVQDMDHENMFWYRQDPGLGLRLIYFSYDVKMKEKGDIPEGYSVSREKKERFSLILESASTNQTSMYLCASSLGPGDEQYFGPGTRLTVT.

CDR3: CASSISRQGRTEAFF. The CDR3 nucleotides are TGTGCCAGTAGTATATCCCGACAGGGGAGGACTGAAGCTTTCTTT. This chain joins TRBV19 and TRBJ1-1; 8 bases are shared with TRBD1. The CDR3 loop spans 15 amino acids. The germline V gene has CDR1 LNHDA and CDR2 SQIVND (reference sequence). Trimming at V came to 2 bases and at J to 5 bases, leaving 7 bases not matched to a gene.

The J gene is TRBJ2-1, the V gene TRBV12-3 or TRBV12-4; 11 nucleotides match TRBD1. CDR3 size: 16 residues. With V trimmed by 5 bases and J by 3 bases, 6 bases remained unmatched. Here the CDR3 reads CASSPLGTGGYNEQFF. In DNA, the CDR3 is TGTGCCAGCAGTCCTCTCGGGACAGGGGGCTACAATGAGCAGTTCTTC.

This clonotype has just a few counts. The V gene is TRBV5-1, the J gene TRBJ1-1; tentatively, D is TRBD1 (5 bases). Per the germline V gene, CDR1 is SGHRS and CDR2 is YFSETQ. The germline V and J ends were trimmed by 6 bases and 0 bases, with 15 bases remaining between them. The CDR3 is 15 residues long. CDR3 region: CASKTREYMNTEAFF. CDR3 bases: TGCGCCAGCAAAACCAGGGAATACATGAACACTGAAGCTTTCTTT.

This clonotype turned up a few times. The chain is built from TRBV6-5 and TRBJ1-5; weak D call: TRBD1 (6 bases). Germline CDR1 and CDR2: MNHEY and SVGAGI. This CDR3 comprises 17 residues. V shed 4 bases and J shed 5 bases, with 21 bases lying between them. CDR3 in DNA: TGTGCCAGCAGTTCCTTTTTTACAGGGAATCGATATCAGCCCCAGCATTTT. It codes for CASSSFFTGNRYQPQHF.

Ten or more counts support this clonotype. This chain links TRBV2 with TRBJ2-7; no definite D call. Trimming pared 6 bases from V and 0 bases from J, leaving 6 bases between. The CDR3 totals 12 residues. Germline V gene lookup returns CDR1 SNHLY and CDR2 FYNNEI. CDR3 protein: CASRRTSYEQYF. CDR3 nucleotide sequence: TGTGCCAGCAGAAGGACCTCCTACGAGCAGTACTTC.

In its sample, this clonotype was seen many times. The gene calls are TRBV3-1 and TRBJ1-1; D is undetermined. The CDR3 totals 16 residues. The germline gives CDR1 LGHDT, CDR2 YNNKEL (reference sequence). The V gene lost 4 bases and the J gene lost 1 base, with 16 bases spanning the gap. The CDR3 spells CASSPIGGISNTEAFF. The CDR3 DNA reads TGTGCCAGCAGCCCCATAGGAGGGATTTCGAACACTGAAGCTTTCTTT. The whole variable domain, filled in from reference TRBV3-1 and TRBJ1-1, reads DTAVSQTPKYLVTQMGNDKSIKCEQNLGHDTMYWYKQDSKKFLKIMFSYNNKELIINETVPNRFSPKSPDKAHLNLHINSLELGDSAVYFCASSPIGGISNTEAFFGQGTRLTVV.

This clonotype was seen at least ten times. The J gene is TRBJ2-2, the V gene TRBV11-1; D possibly corresponds to TRBD2 (7 bases). Germline CDR1 is SGHAT and CDR2 is FQDESV (reference sequence). V shed 0 bases and J shed 6 bases, with 14 bases lying between them. CDR3 length: 16 amino acids. The CDR3 sequence is CASSLAKGGIPGELFF. The CDR3 nucleotides read TGTGCCAGCAGCTTAGCGAAGGGGGGGATCCCCGGGGAGCTGTTTTTT.

This clonotype has at least ten counts. The J gene is TRBJ2-7, the V gene TRBV11-2; 9 bases fit TRBD1. Losses at the gene ends were 5 bases for V and 2 bases for J; bases not matched to a gene: 13. This CDR3 comprises 17 residues. Germline loops: CDR1 SGHAT, CDR2 FQNNGV. CDR3 loop: CASSPRSGQGLTYEQYF. CDR3 DNA sequence: TGTGCCAGCAGCCCACGGTCCGGACAGGGGCTGACCTACGAGCAGTACTTC. Full variable domain (outside the CDR3, taken from reference TRBV11-2 and TRBJ2-7): EAGVAQSPRYKIIEKRQSVAFWCNPISGHATLYWYQQILGQGPKLLIQFQNNGVVDDSQLPKDRFSAERLKGVDSTLKIQPAKLEDSAVYLCASSPRSGQGLTYEQYFGPGTRLTVT.

This clonotype was detected ten times or more. V and J are TRBV20-1 and TRBJ1-6, with D unclear. V was clipped by 3 bases and J by 8 bases, with 8 bases between them. This CDR3 has 12 residues. CDR1 and CDR2 from the germline V gene are DFQATT and SNEGSKA (reference sequence). CDR3 DNA: TGCAGTGCTAGGTTCAGTTATTCACCCCTCCACTTT. This translates into CSARFSYSPLHF.

In this sample, this clonotype turned up a few times. CDR3 coding DNA: TGTGCCTGGAGCCGTTGGACCGACACAACTAATGAAAAACTGTTTTTT. Translation: CAWSRWTDTTNEKLFF. V gene TRBV30 combines with J gene TRBJ1-4; D not resolved. Deletions cut 3 bases from V and 0 bases from J, with 14 bases between. Per germline, CDR1 GTSNPN and CDR2 SVGIG (reference sequence). The CDR3 has 16 amino acids.

V is TRBV18 and J is TRBJ1-3; D not certain. Germline assignment: CDR1 KGHSH and CDR2 LQKENI. Trimming cost V 2 bases and J 5 bases, with 13 bases left between them. This CDR3 contains 15 residues. This chain's CDR3 is CASSPTRGLRNTIYF. DNA of the CDR3: TGTGCCAGCTCACCAACACGGGGTCTGAGAAACACCATATATTTT.

This clonotype was seen ten or more times. CDR3 amino acids: CAWSVGWRNTEAFF. The DNA for the CDR3 is TGTGCCTGGAGTGTCGGTTGGAGGAACACTGAAGCTTTCTTT. This chain links TRBV30 with TRBJ1-1; D remains ambiguous. V was pared by 0 bases and J by 1 base, with 9 bases between. Germline CDR1 reads GTSNPN; CDR2 reads SVGIG (reference sequence). CDR3 length equals 14 residues. The full variable domain, its missing parts supplied by reference TRBV30 and TRBJ1-1, is SQTIHQWPATLVQPVGSPLSLECTVEGTSNPNLYWYRQAAGRGLQLLFYSVGIGQISSEVPQNLSASRPQDRQFILSSKKLLLSDSGFYLCAWSVGWRNTEAFFGQGTRLTVV.

There are many counts of this clonotype. The chain has TRBV7-8 and TRBJ2-5; 15 nucleotides align to TRBD2. Germline CDR1 and CDR2: SGHVS and FQNEAQ. The CDR3 consists of 17 residues. After removal of 3 bases from V and 3 bases from J, the junction contained 5 bases not matched to a gene. CDR3: CASSFGTSGGKKETQYF. CDR3 in DNA: TGTGCCAGCAGCTTCGGGACTAGCGGGGGGAAAAAAGAGACCCAGTACTTC.

This clonotype has ten or more counts. The rearrangement uses TRBV2 and TRBJ2-4; D may be TRBD1 or TRBD2 (7 bases each). V was shortened by 6 bases and J by 0 bases, with 15 bases between the two germline ends. Germline V gene sequence: CDR1 SNHLY, CDR2 FYNNEI. The CDR3 spans 16 residues. CDR3: CASSVQGTIAKNIQYF. As DNA, the CDR3 is TGTGCCAGCAGCGTACAGGGGACTATAGCCAAAAACATTCAGTACTTC.

This clonotype was counted at least ten times. The genes are TRBV12-3 or TRBV12-4 and TRBJ1-1, with D uncertain. The CDR3 spans 13 residues. Trimming removed 5 bases at V and 5 bases at J, with 12 bases between. CDR3 region: CASSLTLVTEAFF. CDR3 DNA sequence: TGTGCCAGCAGTCTGACCCTCGTGACTGAAGCTTTCTTT.

Details on this clonotype: The junction and the germline gene differ at one end; a read error may be behind it. The CDR3 loop reads CASSLDRREAPLF. Here the CDR3 DNA reads TGTGCCAGCAGCTTAGATCGGCGGGAGGCCCCCTTATTT. The chain recombines TRBV11-2 with TRBJ2-3; 8 nucleotides align to TRBD2. Per germline, CDR1 SGHAT and CDR2 FQNNGV. CDR3 length equals 13 residues.

The genes are TRBV3-1 and TRBJ2-5; TRBD2 matches 9 bases. CDR3 size: 14 residues. CDR1 is LGHDT, CDR2 YNNKEL, per germline (reference sequence). Trimming at V came to 2 bases and at J to 7 bases, leaving 5 bases not matched to a gene. The DNA for the CDR3 is TGTGCCAGCAGCCAAAGTACTAGCGGGCGGACCCAGTACTTC. As protein: CASSQSTSGRTQYF.

This rearrangement joins TRBV25-1 to TRBJ1-5, with D possibly being TRBD1 (5 bases). The CDR3 sequence is 17 residues long. The V end lost 0 bases, the J end lost 5 bases, and 17 bases lay between the germline ends. The germline CDR1 and CDR2 sequences are MGHDK and SYGVNS. Here the CDR3 DNA reads TGTGCCAGCAGTGAATATAAGGACACACGTATTTATCAGCCCCAGCATTTT. Residues: CASSEYKDTRIYQPQHF.

This clonotype was recorded at least ten times. This sequence joins TRBV6-1 and TRBJ2-5, with 9 bases matching TRBD1. Per germline, CDR1 MNHNS and CDR2 SASEGT. The CDR3 is 14 residues long. J was trimmed by 2 bases and V by 4 bases; bases with no gene match: 2. Here the CDR3 reads CASSAGQGQETQYF. CDR3 sequence (DNA): TGTGCCAGCAGTGCGGGACAGGGACAAGAGACCCAGTACTTC.